The sample holds a few counts of the clone carrying this T cell receptor beta chain. Other DNA sequences from this sample encode an identical CDR3 as well. This entry belongs to a study of shared clonotypes between healthy human individuals. TCRdb's table, derived via immunoSEQ multiplex PCR, lists solely in-frame clones and lacks some. Found here are 100,000 to 120,000 clones, about 71% of them singletons; the top ten hold approximately 24%. CDR1 is SQVTM and CDR2 is ANQGSEA in the germline V gene. The CDR3 contains 13 residues. Trimming took 4 bases from V and 3 from J, leaving 13 bases between them.

The specimen sequenced was memory CD8+ T cells sorted from blood. Described subset: CD45RO+ cells pooled with CCR7-negative TemRA cells. The rearrangement uses TRBV29-1 and TRBJ2-7, with a possible D match to TRBD2 (6 bases). The receptor comes from a woman aged 25 to 45 in good health. CDR3 nucleotides: TGCAGCGTTGGTTCGGGGGAACACTACGAGCAGTACTTC. Translating it yields CSVGSGEHYEQYF.